This entry lists 10 T cell receptor beta chains sequenced from one sample in a study of blood T cell repertoires in COVID-19. Only in-frame clones appear in the TCRdb table, and some are missing; sequencing was by immunoSEQ multiplex PCR. The sample lists some 240,000 clones, around four fifths occurring once. Sequencing input: PBMCs or T cells enriched from blood (not recorded which). Source of these receptors: a man aged 25-40 years with acute COVID-19.

This chain uses TRBV11-2 with TRBJ1-1; D gene ambiguous. Germline V gives CDR1 SGHAT, CDR2 FQNNGV. V was shortened by 5 bases and J by 4 bases, with 17 bases between the two germline ends. This CDR3 contains 15 residues. The CDR3 loop is CASSQREGGITEAFF. In DNA, the CDR3 is TGTGCCAGCAGCCAAAGAGAGGGTGGAATCACTGAAGCTTTCTTT. The complete variable domain, with remaining parts taken from reference TRBV11-2 and TRBJ1-1, reads EAGVAQSPRYKIIEKRQSVAFWCNPISGHATLYWYQQILGQGPKLLIQFQNNGVVDDSQLPKDRFSAERLKGVDSTLKIQPAKLEDSAVYLCASSQREGGITEAFFGQGTRLTVV.

The chain joins TRBV7-6 to TRBJ2-2, with 7 bases fitting TRBD1. V lost 1 base to trimming and J lost 0 bases; unmatched junction nucleotides: 5. The CDR3 contains 17 residues. Germline assignment: CDR1 SGHVS and CDR2 FNYEAQ. The CDR3 DNA sequence: TGTGCCAGCAGCTTAGTTTCGGGACAGACGAACACCGGGGAGCTGTTTTTT. Translated: CASSLVSGQTNTGELFF.

CDR3 region: CATSVPSGLAGTGELFF. DNA for the CDR3: TGTGCCACCAGTGTCCCATCGGGACTAGCGGGTACCGGGGAGCTGTTTTTT. The gene calls are TRBV24-1 and TRBJ2-2; 12 positions match TRBD2. V lost 5 bases, J lost 5 bases, and 8 bases stayed unmatched. CDR3 length: 17 amino acids. The germline gives CDR1 KGHDR, CDR2 SFDVKD.

V gene TRBV19 combines with J gene TRBJ1-2; 7 nucleotides agree with TRBD1. Unmatched junction bases numbered 14, after V lost 7 bases and J lost 3 bases. This CDR3 has 16 amino acids. The germline V gene has CDR1 LNHDA and CDR2 SQIVND (reference sequence). The CDR3 sequence: CASKGGDSNSYYGYTF. CDR3 DNA: TGTGCCAGTAAAGGGGGCGACTCGAACTCATACTATGGCTACACCTTC.

The V gene is TRBV10-2, the J gene TRBJ2-3; the D gene is possibly TRBD2 (6 bases). The germline V and J ends were trimmed by 0 bases and 4 bases, with 8 bases remaining between them. The CDR3 covers 14 residues. Germline values: CDR1 WSHSY, CDR2 SAAADI. CDR3 sequence (DNA): TGCGCCAGCAGTGAGTCACGGAGGGCAGATACGCAGTATTTT. Amino acid sequence: CASSESRRADTQYF.

A few counts support this clone. The chain joins TRBV11-3 to TRBJ2-2, with D possibly TRBD2 on 6 matching bases. V lost 2 bases and J 4 bases, leaving 14 bases between the germline ends. CDR3 length: 16 residues. Germline CDR1 and CDR2: SGHNT and YENEEA. The CDR3 nucleotides read TGTGCCAGCAGCTTACACGGGACTGGATTCACCGGGGAGCTGTTTTTT. Translating gives CASSLHGTGFTGELFF.

In its sample, this clone was seen a few times. The rearrangement uses TRBV7-2 and TRBJ2-1, with TRBD2 matching 8 bases. Germline V gene sequence: CDR1 SGHTA, CDR2 FQGNSA. The CDR3 runs to 14 residues. Trimming at V came to 4 bases and at J to 6 bases, leaving 5 bases not matched to a gene. The CDR3 DNA reads as TGTGCCAGCAGCTCCCAGCGGGAGATCAATGAGCAGTTCTTC. This codes for CASSSQREINEQFF.

The V gene is TRBV3-1 (or the pseudogene TRBV3-2), the J gene TRBJ1-4; D remains unclear. The CDR3 covers 17 residues. The germline V and J ends were trimmed by 1 base and 7 bases, with 19 bases remaining between them. Germline loops: CDR1 LGHDT, CDR2 YNNKEL (reference sequence). In DNA form, the CDR3 reads TGTGCCAGCAGCCAAGCAACCCAGGCGCCGCTCTTTGAAAAACTGTTTTTT. Protein product: CASSQATQAPLFEKLFF.

This clone was found once. The chain uses TRBV3-1 (or the pseudogene TRBV3-2) and TRBJ1-1, with D tentatively TRBD1 (6 bases). The CDR3 is 15 amino acids. V gave up 2 bases and J gave up 4 bases, with 14 bases separating them. Germline V gene data show CDR1 as LGHDT and CDR2 as YNNKEL (reference sequence). The CDR3 region is CASSQWDISGTEAFF. CDR3 nucleotide sequence: TGTGCCAGCAGCCAATGGGACATAAGCGGCACTGAAGCTTTCTTT.

The chain has TRBV19 and TRBJ1-5; D is unclear. The CDR3 contains 14 residues. V lost 1 base, J lost 5 bases, and 9 bases lay in between. Germline V gene data show CDR1 as LNHDA and CDR2 as SQIVND (reference sequence). The CDR3 reads CASSIVELDQPQHF. DNA for the CDR3: TGTGCCAGTAGTATAGTCGAGTTGGATCAGCCCCAGCATTTT.